This T cell receptor beta chain was recovered during a study of cytomegalovirus exposure and HLA in healthy donors. General study findings and limits: Later on, a genetic analysis was performed. It linked a missense variant in DCLRE1C with V- and J-gene trimming of TCR beta. About 87% or about 30% of the time was how often most TCR beta V segments were productive, according to an earlier analysis. High specificity and sensitivity for cytomegalovirus status were reported for the classifier.

A note on this clone: Antigen unknown.

13 Jbeta primers and 60 Vbeta primers were used for the PCR. TCRdb's table, derived via immunoSEQ multiplex PCR, lists solely in-frame clones and lacks some. The sample yields 150,000 or so clones, roughly 80% seen once. V trimming: 3 bases; J trimming: 6 bases; junction bases outside the gene matches: 7. This CDR3 is built from 14 residues. Germline CDR1 reads SGHNT; CDR2 reads YYREEE (reference sequence). The chain couples TRBV5-4 to TRBJ2-3; TRBD1 matches 7 bases. The source is a man aged 35-49 years in good health and CMV-seropositive. Sequencing was carried out using PBMCs. CDR3 sequence: CASSSGQVADTQYF. CDR3 nucleotide sequence: TGTGCCAGCAGCTCCGGACAGGTTGCGGATACGCAGTATTTT.